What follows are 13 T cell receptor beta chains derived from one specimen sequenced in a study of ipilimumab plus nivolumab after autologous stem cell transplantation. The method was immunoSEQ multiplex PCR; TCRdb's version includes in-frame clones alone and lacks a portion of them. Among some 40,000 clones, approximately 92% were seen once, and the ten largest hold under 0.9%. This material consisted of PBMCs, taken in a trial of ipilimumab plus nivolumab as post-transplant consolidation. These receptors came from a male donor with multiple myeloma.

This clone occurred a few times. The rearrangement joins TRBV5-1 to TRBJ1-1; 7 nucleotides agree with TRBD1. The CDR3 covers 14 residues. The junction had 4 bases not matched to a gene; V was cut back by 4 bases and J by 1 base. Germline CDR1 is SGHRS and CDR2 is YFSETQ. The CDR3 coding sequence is TGCGCCAGCAGCGTGACAGGGCGGAACACTGAAGCTTTCTTT. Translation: CASSVTGRNTEAFF.

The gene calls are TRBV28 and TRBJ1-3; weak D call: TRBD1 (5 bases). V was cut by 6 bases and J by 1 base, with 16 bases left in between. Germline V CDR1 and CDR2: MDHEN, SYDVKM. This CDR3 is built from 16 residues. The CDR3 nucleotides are TGTGCCAGCAGGGACCAGGGTCTTCGGTCTGGAAACACCATATATTTT. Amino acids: CASRDQGLRSGNTIYF.

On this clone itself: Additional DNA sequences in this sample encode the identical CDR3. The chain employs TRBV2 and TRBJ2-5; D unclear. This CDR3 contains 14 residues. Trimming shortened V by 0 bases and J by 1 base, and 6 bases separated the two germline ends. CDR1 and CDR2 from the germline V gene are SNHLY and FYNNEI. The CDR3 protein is CASSEARSQETQYF. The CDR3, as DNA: TGTGCCAGCAGTGAAGCTCGCAGCCAAGAGACCCAGTACTTC.

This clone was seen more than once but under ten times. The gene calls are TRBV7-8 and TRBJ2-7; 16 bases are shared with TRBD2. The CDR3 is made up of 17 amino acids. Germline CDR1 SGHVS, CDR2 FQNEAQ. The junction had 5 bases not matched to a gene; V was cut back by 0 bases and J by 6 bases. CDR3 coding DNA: TGTGCCAGCAGCTTAGCGCTTGGGACTAGCGGGAGGGCCGAGCAGTACTTC. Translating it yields CASSLALGTSGRAEQYF.

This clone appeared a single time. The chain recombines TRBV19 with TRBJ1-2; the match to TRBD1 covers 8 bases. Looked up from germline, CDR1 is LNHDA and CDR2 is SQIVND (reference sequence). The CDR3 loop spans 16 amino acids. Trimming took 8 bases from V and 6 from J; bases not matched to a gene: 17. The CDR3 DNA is TGTGCCAGTCGCCCGGAGGACAGGGAGTTTTCAAATGGCTACACCTTC. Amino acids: CASRPEDREFSNGYTF.

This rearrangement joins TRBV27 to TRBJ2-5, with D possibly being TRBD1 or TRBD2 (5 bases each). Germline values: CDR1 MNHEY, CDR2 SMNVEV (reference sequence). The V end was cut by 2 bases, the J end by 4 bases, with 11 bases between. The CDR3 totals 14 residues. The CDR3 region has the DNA TGTGCCAGCAGTTTAGGGGCAGGGAGAGAGACCCAGTACTTC. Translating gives CASSLGAGRETQYF.

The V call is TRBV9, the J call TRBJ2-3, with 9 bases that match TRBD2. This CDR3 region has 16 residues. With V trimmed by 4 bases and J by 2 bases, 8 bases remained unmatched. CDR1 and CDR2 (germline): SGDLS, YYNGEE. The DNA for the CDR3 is TGTGCCAGCAGCCCCCTGGCGGGGGGGATCACAGATACGCAGTATTTT. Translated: CASSPLAGGITDTQYF.

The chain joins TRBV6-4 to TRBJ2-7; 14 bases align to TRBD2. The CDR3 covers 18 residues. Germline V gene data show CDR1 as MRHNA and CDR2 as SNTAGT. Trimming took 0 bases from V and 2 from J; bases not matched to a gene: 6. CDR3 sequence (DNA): TGTGCCAGCAGTGACTCGAGACTAGCGGGAGGGGCCCCCTACGAGCAGTACTTC. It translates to CASSDSRLAGGAPYEQYF.

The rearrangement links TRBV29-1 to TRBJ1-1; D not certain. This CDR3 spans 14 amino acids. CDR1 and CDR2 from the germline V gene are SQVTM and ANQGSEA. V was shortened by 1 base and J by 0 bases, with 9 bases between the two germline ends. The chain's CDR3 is CSVEVGRLNTEAFF. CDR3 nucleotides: TGCAGCGTTGAAGTAGGTAGGCTGAACACTGAAGCTTTCTTT. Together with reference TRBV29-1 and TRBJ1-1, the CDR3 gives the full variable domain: SAVISQKPSRDICQRGTSLTIQCQVDSQVTMMFWYRQQPGQSLTLIATANQGSEATYESGFVIDKFPISRPNLTFSTLTVSNMSPEDSSIYLCSVEVGRLNTEAFFGQGTRLTVV.

CDR3 DNA: TGTGCCAGCAAAACTAGCGGGGGCCCCACGAATACGCAGTATTTT. Its translation is CASKTSGGPTNTQYF. The J gene is TRBJ2-3, the V gene TRBV7-2; 11 nucleotides agree with TRBD2. CDR1 SGHTA and CDR2 FQGNSA come from the germline V gene. J lost 7 bases, V lost 7 bases, and 10 bases had no gene match. The CDR3 is 15 residues long.

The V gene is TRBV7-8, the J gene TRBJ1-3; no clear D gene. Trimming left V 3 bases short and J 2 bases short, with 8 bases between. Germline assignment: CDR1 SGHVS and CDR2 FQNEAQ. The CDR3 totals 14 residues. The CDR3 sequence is CASSLATAGNTIYF. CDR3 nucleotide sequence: TGTGCCAGCAGCTTGGCAACCGCTGGAAACACCATATATTTT.

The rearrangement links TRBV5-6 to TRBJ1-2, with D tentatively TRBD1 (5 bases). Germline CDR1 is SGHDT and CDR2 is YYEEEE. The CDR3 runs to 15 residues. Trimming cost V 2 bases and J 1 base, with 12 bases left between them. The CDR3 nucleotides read TGTGCCAGCAGCTTCCCCAGGGCGGTTAACTATGGCTACACCTTC. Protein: CASSFPRAVNYGYTF. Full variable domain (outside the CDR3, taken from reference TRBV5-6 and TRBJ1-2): DAGVTQSPTHLIKTRGQQVTLRCSPKSGHDTVSWYQQALGQGPQFIFQYYEEEERQRGNFPDRFSGHQFPNYSSELNVNALLLGDSALYLCASSFPRAVNYGYTFGSGTRLTVV.

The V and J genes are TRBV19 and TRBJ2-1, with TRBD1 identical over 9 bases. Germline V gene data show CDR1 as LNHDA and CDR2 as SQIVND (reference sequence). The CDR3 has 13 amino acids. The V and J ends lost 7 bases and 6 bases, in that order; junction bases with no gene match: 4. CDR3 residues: CASTVTGGNEQFF. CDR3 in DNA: TGTGCCAGTACCGTGACAGGGGGCAATGAGCAGTTCTTC. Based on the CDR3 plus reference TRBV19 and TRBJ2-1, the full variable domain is DGGITQSPKYLFRKEGQNVTLSCEQNLNHDAMYWYRQDPGQGLRLIYYSQIVNDFQKGDIAEGYSVSREKKESFPLTVTSAQKNPTAFYLCASTVTGGNEQFFGPGTRLTVL.